These 21 T cell receptor beta chains originate from one sample sequenced in a study of Ad26.COV2.S vaccination and SARS-CoV-2 variants. Sequencing was performed with immunoSEQ multiplex PCR; in TCRdb, only in-frame clones are kept and a portion is missing. The sample has 440,000 or so clones, 80% to 90% seen once. Treatment indicated: about 20 received Ad26.COV2.S at low or high dose, single or two shots; 5 received placebo; per-sample allocation not given. Sampling was done on day 63 after the first vaccine or placebo injection. The sequencing used peripheral blood, collected in a trial of Ad26.COV2.S vaccine versus placebo. The receptors come from a person aged 18 to 65 who received the Ad26.COV2.S COVID-19 vaccine or a placebo.

The chain uses TRBV5-1 and TRBJ2-1; TRBD2 matches 7 bases. In germline, CDR1 is SGHRS, CDR2 YFSETQ. The CDR3 covers 16 residues. The V segment lost 6 bases and the J segment 8 bases; nucleotides outside the gene matches: 17. This chain's CDR3 is CASNSRGLSIADEQFF. CDR3 in DNA: TGCGCCAGCAATTCCCGGGGACTATCCATCGCCGATGAGCAGTTCTTC.

V usage is TRBV3-1 (or the pseudogene TRBV3-2) and J usage is TRBJ2-2; 11 bases fit TRBD2. Losses at the gene ends were 5 bases for V and 4 bases for J; bases not matched to a gene: 6. The germline gives CDR1 LGHDT, CDR2 YNNKEL (reference sequence). The CDR3 has 16 residues. In DNA form, the CDR3 reads TGTGCCAGCAGCGCAAGACTAGCGGGGCTCACCGGGGAGCTGTTTTTT. Translated: CASSARLAGLTGELFF.

The chain links TRBV7-9 to TRBJ1-1, with D unclear. V was clipped by 2 bases and J by 3 bases, with 10 bases between them. The CDR3 loop spans 14 amino acids. Germline V gene sequence: CDR1 SEHNR, CDR2 FQNEAQ (reference sequence). This chain's CDR3 is CASSLIGDHTEAFF. DNA of the CDR3: TGTGCCAGCAGCTTAATCGGTGACCACACTGAAGCTTTCTTT.

J is TRBJ1-1 and V is TRBV4-1; D is perhaps TRBD1 (6 bases). The germline V gene has CDR1 MGHRA and CDR2 YSYEKL. This CDR3 spans 14 amino acids. Deletions cut 3 bases from V and 0 bases from J, with 8 bases between. The CDR3 protein is CASSQGHLNTEAFF. As DNA, the CDR3 is TGCGCCAGCAGCCAGGGACACCTGAACACTGAAGCTTTCTTT.

V usage is TRBV28 and J usage is TRBJ1-1, with D possibly matching TRBD1 (5 bases). Trimming took 5 bases from V and 0 from J, leaving 16 bases between them. Germline lookup yields CDR1 MDHEN and CDR2 SYDVKM. This CDR3 has 16 amino acids. CDR3 sequence: CASSPLFRGMNTEAFF. As DNA, the CDR3 is TGTGCCAGCAGTCCTCTCTTCCGGGGCATGAACACTGAAGCTTTCTTT.

This chain connects TRBV18 to TRBJ2-1; TRBD2 is a possible D gene (6 bases). This CDR3 region has 17 residues. V was cut by 0 bases and J by 4 bases, with 16 bases left in between. Germline CDR1 and CDR2: KGHSH and LQKENI. The CDR3 reads CASSPPAREIPYNEQFF. CDR3 DNA: TGTGCCAGCTCACCACCGGCCCGGGAGATCCCGTACAATGAGCAGTTCTTC.

The chain combines TRBV27 with TRBJ2-1, with 8 bases lining up with TRBD2. CDR1 and CDR2 from the germline V gene are MNHEY and SMNVEV (reference sequence). The CDR3 length is 17 residues. J was trimmed by 0 bases and V by 1 base; bases with no gene match: 5. Written as DNA, the CDR3 is TGTGCCAGCAGTTTATTCTTCAGCGGGAGCTCCTACAATGAGCAGTTCTTC. The encoded protein is CASSLFFSGSSYNEQFF.

The chain employs TRBV7-6 and TRBJ1-3, with no clear D. V lost 0 bases, J lost 0 bases, and 6 bases lay in between. The CDR3 runs to 15 residues. Germline CDR1 reads SGHVS; CDR2 reads FNYEAQ. Here the CDR3 reads CASSLAGSSGNTIYF. The CDR3, as DNA: TGTGCCAGCAGCTTAGCCGGGAGCTCTGGAAACACCATATATTTT. The complete variable domain, with remaining parts taken from reference TRBV7-6 and TRBJ1-3, reads GAGVSQSPRYKVTKRGQDVALRCDPISGHVSLYWYRQALGQGPEFLTYFNYEAQQDKSGLPNDRFSAERPEGSISTLTIQRTEQRDSAMYRCASSLAGSSGNTIYFGEGSWLTVV.

The V call is TRBV20-1, the J call TRBJ1-2; D not resolved. Germline-derived CDR1 and CDR2 are DFQATT and SNEGSKA (reference sequence). CDR3 length: 13 residues. V lost 3 bases and J lost 4, with 12 bases in between. This CDR3 is CSASTVVPYGYTF. The CDR3 DNA is TGCAGTGCTAGTACAGTGGTACCCTATGGCTACACCTTC.

V is TRBV18 and J is TRBJ1-2, with D possibly matching TRBD1 (5 bases). V was clipped by 4 bases and J by 6 bases, with 15 bases between them. CDR3 size: 14 residues. Looked up from germline, CDR1 is KGHSH and CDR2 is LQKENI. CDR3 coding DNA: TGTGCCAGCTCACTCAGCGGGGCTACCGATGGCTACACCTTC. It specifies CASSLSGATDGYTF.

In DNA form, the CDR3 reads TGCGCCAGCAGCTTGGTCCCCGGGAACACTGAAGCTTTCTTT. Amino acid sequence: CASSLVPGNTEAFF. The V gene is TRBV5-1, the J gene TRBJ1-1; D gene uncertain. CDR1 is SGHRS, CDR2 YFSETQ, per germline. V was shortened by 0 bases and J by 1 base, with 7 bases between the two germline ends. The length of the CDR3 is 14 residues.

The sample holds a few counts of this clone. The V gene is TRBV9, the J gene TRBJ1-1; TRBD1 is a possible D gene (6 bases). The CDR3 loop spans 14 amino acids. Deletions cut 3 bases from V and 5 bases from J, with 14 bases between. Germline values: CDR1 SGDLS, CDR2 YYNGEE. The CDR3 DNA sequence: TGTGCCAGCAGCGCAGCCGGGGGGCTTACTGAAGCTTTCTTT. Translation: CASSAAGGLTEAFF.

This clone turned up a few times. CDR3 protein: CASSQVGGTEAFF. DNA for the CDR3: TGCGCCAGCAGCCAAGTTGGGGGAACTGAAGCTTTCTTT. V is TRBV4-1 and J is TRBJ1-1, with D possibly being TRBD1 (5 bases). Between the trimmed V and J ends, which lost 1 base and 5 bases, there was a span of 8 bases. CDR1 is MGHRA and CDR2 is YSYEKL in the germline V gene. The CDR3 is 13 residues long.

The V gene is TRBV25-1, the J gene TRBJ2-5; D is tentatively TRBD1 or TRBD2 (5 bases each). Germline lookup yields CDR1 MGHDK and CDR2 SYGVNS. The CDR3 spans 15 residues. The germline V and J ends were trimmed by 6 bases and 4 bases, with 18 bases remaining between them. CDR3 in DNA: TGTGCCAGCAGCCCCGGGCTGGGGACGGGAGAGACCCAGTACTTC. Translating it yields CASSPGLGTGETQYF.

This clone was seen a handful of times. V and J are TRBV3-1 (or the pseudogene TRBV3-2) and TRBJ2-1; the D is unclear. From germline, CDR1 is LGHDT and CDR2 YNNKEL (reference sequence). This CDR3 comprises 12 residues. Trimming took 0 bases from V and 8 from J, leaving 5 bases between them. The CDR3 reads CASSQERDEQFF. In DNA form, the CDR3 reads TGTGCCAGCAGCCAAGAAAGGGATGAGCAGTTCTTC.

The chain carries TRBV11-2 and TRBJ2-7; 8 bases fit TRBD2. V shed 4 bases and J 6 bases; nucleotides not matched to a gene: 5. Germline V gene data show CDR1 as SGHAT and CDR2 as FQNNGV. The CDR3 spans 13 residues. This CDR3 is CASSSRGGFEQYF. CDR3 nucleotides: TGTGCCAGCAGCTCACGCGGGGGGTTCGAGCAGTACTTC. The variable domain in full, completed from reference TRBV11-2 and TRBJ2-7, reads EAGVAQSPRYKIIEKRQSVAFWCNPISGHATLYWYQQILGQGPKLLIQFQNNGVVDDSQLPKDRFSAERLKGVDSTLKIQPAKLEDSAVYLCASSSRGGFEQYFGPGTRLTVT.

The chain has TRBV7-3 and TRBJ2-6; perhaps TRBD2 as D (5 bases). Trimming left V 1 base short and J 1 base short, with 8 bases between. Germline V gene lookup returns CDR1 SGHTA and CDR2 FQGTGA. The CDR3 has 16 residues. Written as DNA, the CDR3 is TGTGCCAGCAGCTTAAGGTCGGGATCTGGGGCCAACGTCCTGACTTTC. Protein product: CASSLRSGSGANVLTF. The whole variable domain, filled in from reference TRBV7-3 and TRBJ2-6, reads GAGVSQTPSNKVTEKGKYVELRCDPISGHTALYWYRQSLGQGPEFLIYFQGTGAADDSGLPNDRFFAVRPEGSVSTLKIQRTERGDSAVYLCASSLRSGSGANVLTFGAGSRLTVL.

CDR3 protein: CASSRGQGGLGDTEAFF. The CDR3 nucleotides read TGTGCCAGCTCCCGAGGACAGGGTGGTCTGGGGGACACTGAAGCTTTCTTT. The V and J genes are TRBV18 and TRBJ1-1; 8 positions agree with TRBD1. V dropped 6 bases and J dropped 3; count of bases not matched to a gene: 15. The germline V gene encodes CDR1 KGHSH and CDR2 LQKENI. This CDR3 region has 17 residues.

This clone was observed a few times. V usage is TRBV6-4 and J usage is TRBJ1-5; TRBD1 matches 9 bases. CDR1 MRHNA and CDR2 SNTAGT come from the germline V gene. The CDR3 sequence is 15 residues long. Trimming took 6 bases from V and 5 from J; bases not matched to a gene: 8. As DNA, the CDR3 is TGTGCCAGCAGCCACAGGGGGCGCAGGGATCAGCCCCAGCATTTT. Translated: CASSHRGRRDQPQHF.

This clone came up once. V and J are TRBV27 and TRBJ2-7; 8 positions match TRBD2. Germline V gene lookup returns CDR1 MNHEY and CDR2 SMNVEV (reference sequence). With V trimmed by 5 bases and J by 0 bases, 6 bases remained unmatched. The CDR3 covers 15 residues. The CDR3 sequence is CASSPRGGSSYEQYF. CDR3 bases: TGTGCCAGCAGTCCCCGGGGGGGGAGCTCCTACGAGCAGTACTTC.

The rearrangement uses TRBV21-1 and TRBJ2-5; TRBD2 reflects the table's D call only, with no check against the DNA. TRBV21-1 is deemed a pseudogene. CDR3 length: 15 residues. CDR3 sequence: CASSITSGGFETQYF. CDR3 sequence (DNA): TGTGCCAGCAGCATAACTAGCGGGGGGTTTGAGACCCAGTACTTC.